This T cell receptor (beta chain) was observed in a study of cytomegalovirus exposure and HLA in healthy donors. Study-wide results and limits: Listed as cytomegalovirus-associated were 164 TCR beta chains. Accounts indicate the classifier identified cytomegalovirus status with strong specificity and sensitivity.

Assay used: immunoSEQ multiplex PCR; TCRdb lists only in-frame clones, some missing. The sample has approximately 170,000 clones, less than 90% seen once. The validation cohort, a group of over a hundred subjects, included the donors and was separate from the approximately 700-subject first cohort. A note on this clone: Its antigen is unidentified.

This clonotype was sampled from a man aged 25-45 years in good health and CMV-seropositive. The source material was PBMCs.

Here the CDR3 DNA reads TGTGCCAGCAGACCAGGGGGTGCCTATGGCTACACCTTC. This codes for CASRPGGAYGYTF. The rearrangement uses TRBV27 and TRBJ1-2, with 7 bases aligning to TRBD1. The V gene end was trimmed by 6 bases and the J gene end by 4 bases; junction bases not matched to a gene: 5. This CDR3 has 13 residues. The germline gives CDR1 MNHEY, CDR2 SMNVEV (reference sequence).